The 12 T cell receptor beta chains given below trace back to one sample, sequenced in a study of cytomegalovirus exposure and HLA in healthy donors. Both 60 Vbeta primers and 13 Jbeta primers went into the PCR. Assay: immunoSEQ multiplex PCR; the TCRdb copy retains only in-frame clones and omits some. The table shows tens of thousands of clones, with roughly 67% occurring only once. The sample consisted of PBMCs. These receptors all stem from a boy aged 5-17 years in good health and CMV-seropositive.

The chain has TRBV18 and TRBJ2-1; TRBD1 matches at 7 bases. Germline V lookup: CDR1 KGHSH, CDR2 LQKENI. CDR3 size: 12 residues. The ends lost 8 bases at V and 8 bases at J; junction bases unmatched: 6. CDR3 sequence: CASTDRVDEQFF. The CDR3 DNA reads as TGTGCCAGCACCGACAGGGTTGATGAGCAGTTCTTC.

The V and J genes are TRBV6-5 and TRBJ2-7; TRBD2 aligns across 8 bases. Trimming removed 8 bases from V and 6 bases from J; junction bases left unmatched: 9. The CDR3 contains 13 residues. Germline V gives CDR1 MNHEY, CDR2 SVGAGI. In nucleotides, the CDR3 is TGTGCCAGCGTAGCCGGGAGGGTGGGCGAGCAGTACTTC. This encodes CASVAGRVGEQYF.

The V call is TRBV6-5, the J call TRBJ1-1; TRBD1 aligns across 10 bases. The CDR3 contains 15 residues. V gave up 6 bases and J gave up 2 bases; unmatched junction bases: 6. CDR1 is MNHEY, CDR2 SVGAGI, per germline. The chain's CDR3 is CASRRQGALNTEAFF. In nucleotides, the CDR3 is TGTGCCAGCAGGCGACAGGGGGCGCTTAACACTGAAGCTTTCTTT.

The chain has TRBV9 and TRBJ1-2; a weak D match, TRBD1 (6 bases). The CDR3 has 14 amino acids. V lost 3 bases to trimming and J lost 8 bases, with 17 bases between them. Germline values: CDR1 SGDLS, CDR2 YYNGEE. The CDR3, as DNA: TGTGCCAGCAGCGAGGGGGGGAGCAGGCACGGCTACACCTTC. Translating gives CASSEGGSRHGYTF.

This clone occurred once. The chain joins TRBV6-5 to TRBJ1-6, with 9 bases identical to TRBD1. V dropped 2 bases and J dropped 7; count of bases not matched to a gene: 6. The CDR3 runs 16 residues. The V gene's germline CDR1 is MNHEY and CDR2 SVGAGI. The CDR3 loop is CASSYASGTGNSPLHF. The DNA of the CDR3 is TGTGCCAGCAGTTACGCTAGTGGGACAGGGAATTCACCCCTCCACTTT.

The chain couples TRBV5-6 to TRBJ2-2; D possibly corresponds to TRBD2 (6 bases). With 6 bases removed from V and 4 bases from J, the gap between germline ends came to 19 bases. Germline V CDR1 and CDR2: SGHDT, YYEEEE. The CDR3 sequence is 16 residues long. This CDR3 reads CASTPAGGGSTGELFF. CDR3 sequence (DNA): TGTGCCAGCACTCCTGCCGGGGGAGGAAGCACCGGGGAGCTGTTTTTT.

This clone came up a few times. One end of the junction fails to match germline, which may point to a read error. The chain employs TRBV10-1 and TRBJ2-7; D possibly corresponds to TRBD2 (5 bases). The V gene's germline CDR1 is WNHNN and CDR2 SYGVQD (reference sequence). The CDR3 sequence is 13 residues long. The CDR3 reads CASSESAGGSVVF. The CDR3 nucleotides are TGCGCCAGCAGTGAGTCGGCAGGCGGGTCGGTTGTCTTC.

The chain recombines TRBV27 with TRBJ2-7, with D possibly matching TRBD1 (5 bases). The CDR3 has 16 residues. Trimming pared 0 bases from V and 0 bases from J, leaving 12 bases between. Germline V gene lookup returns CDR1 MNHEY and CDR2 SMNVEV (reference sequence). The CDR3 nucleotides are TGTGCCAGCAGTTTATCCGGACATCAGAGCTCCTACGAGCAGTACTTC. This codes for CASSLSGHQSSYEQYF.

The chain links TRBV5-6 to TRBJ2-1; D perhaps matches TRBD2 (6 bases). Germline values: CDR1 SGHDT, CDR2 YYEEEE. The length of the CDR3 is 16 residues. Trimming cost V 3 bases and J 6 bases, with 19 bases left between them. CDR3 DNA: TGTGCCAGCAGCTCACTGGATCGGGAGTGGGGCAATGAGCAGTTCTTC. It specifies CASSSLDREWGNEQFF.

The rearrangement uses TRBV5-1 and TRBJ2-7, with D possibly TRBD1 on 6 matching bases. This CDR3 spans 13 amino acids. CDR1 is SGHRS, CDR2 YFSETQ, per germline. The V and J ends lost 7 bases and 0 bases respectively, with 11 bases between them. CDR3 in DNA: TGCGCCAGCGCAGGGGTGGACTCCTACGAGCAGTACTTC. Protein sequence: CASAGVDSYEQYF.

The chain joins TRBV6-5 to TRBJ2-3; 9 bases match TRBD1. The germline gives CDR1 MNHEY, CDR2 SVGAGI. This CDR3 contains 15 residues. Losses at the gene ends were 4 bases for V and 0 bases for J; bases not matched to a gene: 2. This CDR3 is CASSWTGASTDTQYF. The CDR3 DNA follows: TGTGCCAGCAGTTGGACAGGGGCTAGCACAGATACGCAGTATTTT.

The rearrangement links TRBV30 to TRBJ2-7, with D possibly being TRBD2 (7 bases). This CDR3 is built from 14 residues. CDR1 is GTSNPN, CDR2 SVGIG, per germline (reference sequence). V was shortened by 0 bases and J by 6 bases, with 15 bases between the two germline ends. CDR3 sequence reads: CAWSVGGRPAEQYF. DNA of the CDR3: TGTGCCTGGAGTGTCGGGGGGCGACCGGCCGAGCAGTACTTC.